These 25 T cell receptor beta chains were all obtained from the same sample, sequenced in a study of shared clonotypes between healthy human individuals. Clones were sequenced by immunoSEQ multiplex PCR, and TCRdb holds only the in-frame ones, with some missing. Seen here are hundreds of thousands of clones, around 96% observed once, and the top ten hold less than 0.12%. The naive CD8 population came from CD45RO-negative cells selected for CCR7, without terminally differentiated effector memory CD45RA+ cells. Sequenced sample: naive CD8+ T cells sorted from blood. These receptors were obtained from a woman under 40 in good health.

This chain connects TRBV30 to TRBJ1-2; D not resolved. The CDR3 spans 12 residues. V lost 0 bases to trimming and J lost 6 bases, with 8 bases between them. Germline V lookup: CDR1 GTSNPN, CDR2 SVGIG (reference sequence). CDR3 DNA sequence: TGTGCCTGGAGTGTTTTGGGAGATGGCTACACCTTC. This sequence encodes CAWSVLGDGYTF.

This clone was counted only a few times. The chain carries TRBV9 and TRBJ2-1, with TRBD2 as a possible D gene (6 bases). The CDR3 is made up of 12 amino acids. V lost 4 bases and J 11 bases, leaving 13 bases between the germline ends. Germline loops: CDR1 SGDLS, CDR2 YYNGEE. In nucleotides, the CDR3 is TGTGCCAGCAGCCCCCATAGCGGAAAGCAGTTCTTC. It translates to CASSPHSGKQFF.

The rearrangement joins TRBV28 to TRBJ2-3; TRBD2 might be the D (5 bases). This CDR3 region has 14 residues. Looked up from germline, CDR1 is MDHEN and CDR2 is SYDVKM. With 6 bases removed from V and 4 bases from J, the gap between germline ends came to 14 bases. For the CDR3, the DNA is TGTGCCAGCAGGCCAAGGGAGTATCCAGATACGCAGTATTTT. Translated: CASRPREYPDTQYF.

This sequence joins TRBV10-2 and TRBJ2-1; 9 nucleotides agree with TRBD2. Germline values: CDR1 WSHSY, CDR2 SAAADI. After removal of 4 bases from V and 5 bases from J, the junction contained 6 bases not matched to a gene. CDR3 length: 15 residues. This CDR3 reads CASSAWREGHNEQFF. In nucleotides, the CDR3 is TGCGCCAGCAGTGCCTGGCGGGAGGGGCACAATGAGCAGTTCTTC.

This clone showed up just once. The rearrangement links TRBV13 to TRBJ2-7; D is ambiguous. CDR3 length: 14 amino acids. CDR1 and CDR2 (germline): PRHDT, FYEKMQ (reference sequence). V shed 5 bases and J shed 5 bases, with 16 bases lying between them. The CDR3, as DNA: TGTGCCAGCAGCCCGCGATGGGGTGGCGACGAGCAGTACTTC. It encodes CASSPRWGGDEQYF.

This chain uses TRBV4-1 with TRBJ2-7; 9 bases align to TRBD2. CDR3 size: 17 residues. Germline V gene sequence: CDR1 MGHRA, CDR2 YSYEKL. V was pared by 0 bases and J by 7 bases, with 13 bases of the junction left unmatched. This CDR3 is CASSQEGASGTMGEQYF. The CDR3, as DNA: TGCGCCAGCAGCCAAGAAGGGGCTAGCGGGACCATGGGGGAGCAGTACTTC.

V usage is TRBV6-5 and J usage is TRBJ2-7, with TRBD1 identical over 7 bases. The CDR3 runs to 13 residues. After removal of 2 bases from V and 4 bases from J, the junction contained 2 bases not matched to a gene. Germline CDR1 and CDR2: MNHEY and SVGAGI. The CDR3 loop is CASSYTQGYEQYF. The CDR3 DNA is TGTGCCAGCAGTTACACACAGGGGTACGAGCAGTACTTC.

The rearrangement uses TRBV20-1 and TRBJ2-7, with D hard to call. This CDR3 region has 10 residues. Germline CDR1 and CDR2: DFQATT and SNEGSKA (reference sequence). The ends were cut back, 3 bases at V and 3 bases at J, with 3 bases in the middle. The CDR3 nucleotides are TGCAGTGCTAGCAGCTACGAGCAGTACTTC. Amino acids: CSASSYEQYF.

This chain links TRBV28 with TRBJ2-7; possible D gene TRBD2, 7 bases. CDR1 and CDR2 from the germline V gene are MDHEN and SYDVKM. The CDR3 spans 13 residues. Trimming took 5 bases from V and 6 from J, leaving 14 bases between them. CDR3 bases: TGTGCCAGCAGTCCGCCCGGGGGGCGCGAGCAGTACTTC. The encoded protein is CASSPPGGREQYF.

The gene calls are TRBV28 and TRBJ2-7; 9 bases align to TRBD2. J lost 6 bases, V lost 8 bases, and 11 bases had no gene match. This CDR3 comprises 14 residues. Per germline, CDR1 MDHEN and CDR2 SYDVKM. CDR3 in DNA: TGTGCCAGCTCTTGGGTGGGACTAGCAACCGAGCAGTACTTC. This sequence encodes CASSWVGLATEQYF.

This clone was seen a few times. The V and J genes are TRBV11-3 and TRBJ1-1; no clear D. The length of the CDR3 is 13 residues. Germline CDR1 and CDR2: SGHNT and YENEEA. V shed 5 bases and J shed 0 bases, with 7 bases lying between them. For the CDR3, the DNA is TGTGCCAGCAGCCCAACAGTGAACACTGAAGCTTTCTTT. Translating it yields CASSPTVNTEAFF.

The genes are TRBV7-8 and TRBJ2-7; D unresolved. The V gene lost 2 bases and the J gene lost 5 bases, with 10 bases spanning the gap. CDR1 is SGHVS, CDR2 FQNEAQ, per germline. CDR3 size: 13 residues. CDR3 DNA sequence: TGTGCCAGCAGCTTATTCGGAACCCACGAGCAGTACTTC. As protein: CASSLFGTHEQYF.

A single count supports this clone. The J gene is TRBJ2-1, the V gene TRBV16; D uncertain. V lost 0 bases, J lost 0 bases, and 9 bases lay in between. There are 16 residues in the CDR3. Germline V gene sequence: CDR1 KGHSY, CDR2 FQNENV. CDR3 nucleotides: TGTGCCAGCAGCCAATCTTATGACTCCTCCTACAATGAGCAGTTCTTC. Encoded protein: CASSQSYDSSYNEQFF.

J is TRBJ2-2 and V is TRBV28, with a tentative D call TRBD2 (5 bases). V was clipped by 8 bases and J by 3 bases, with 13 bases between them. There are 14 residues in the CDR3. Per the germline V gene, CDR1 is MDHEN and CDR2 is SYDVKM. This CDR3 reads CASVNGVDTGELFF. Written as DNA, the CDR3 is TGTGCCAGCGTCAACGGGGTGGACACCGGGGAGCTGTTTTTT.

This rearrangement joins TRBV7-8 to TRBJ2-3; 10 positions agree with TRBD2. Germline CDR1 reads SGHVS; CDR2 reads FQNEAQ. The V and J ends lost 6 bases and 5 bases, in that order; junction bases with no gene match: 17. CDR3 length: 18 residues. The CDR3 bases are TGTGCCAGCAGACGAGGTGGAGTAGCGGGGGGACCTGGAGATACGCAGTATTTT. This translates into CASRRGGVAGGPGDTQYF.

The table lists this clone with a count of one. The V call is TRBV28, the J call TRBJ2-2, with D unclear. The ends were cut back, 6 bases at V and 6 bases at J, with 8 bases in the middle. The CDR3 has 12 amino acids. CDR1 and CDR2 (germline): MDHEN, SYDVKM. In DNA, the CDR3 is TGTGCCAGCAGGCCGGATTCCGGGGAGCTGTTTTTT. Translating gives CASRPDSGELFF.

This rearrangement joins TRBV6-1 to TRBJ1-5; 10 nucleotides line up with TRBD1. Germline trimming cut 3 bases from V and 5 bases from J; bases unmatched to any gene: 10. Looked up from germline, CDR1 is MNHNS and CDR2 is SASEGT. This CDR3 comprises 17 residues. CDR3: CASSDRRDRGRDQPQHF. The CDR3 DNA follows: TGTGCCAGCAGTGATAGGCGGGACAGGGGTAGGGATCAGCCCCAGCATTTT.

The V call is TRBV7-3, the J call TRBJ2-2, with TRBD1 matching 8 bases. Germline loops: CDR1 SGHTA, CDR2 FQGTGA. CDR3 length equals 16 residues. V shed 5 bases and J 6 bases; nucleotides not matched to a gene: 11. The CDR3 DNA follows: TGTGCCAGCAGCCCCGGGATTGGACAGGGTGCCGGGGAGCTGTTTTTT. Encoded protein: CASSPGIGQGAGELFF.

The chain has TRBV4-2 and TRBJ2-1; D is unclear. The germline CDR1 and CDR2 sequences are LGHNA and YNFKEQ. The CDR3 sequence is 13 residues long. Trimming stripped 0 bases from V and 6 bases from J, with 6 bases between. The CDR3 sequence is CASSQDPPNEQFF. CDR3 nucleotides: TGTGCCAGCAGCCAAGATCCCCCCAATGAGCAGTTCTTC.

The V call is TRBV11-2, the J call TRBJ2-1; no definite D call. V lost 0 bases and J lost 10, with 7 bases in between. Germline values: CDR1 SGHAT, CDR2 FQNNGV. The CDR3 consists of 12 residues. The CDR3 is CASSLDFREQFF. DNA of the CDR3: TGTGCCAGCAGCTTAGATTTCCGGGAGCAGTTCTTC.

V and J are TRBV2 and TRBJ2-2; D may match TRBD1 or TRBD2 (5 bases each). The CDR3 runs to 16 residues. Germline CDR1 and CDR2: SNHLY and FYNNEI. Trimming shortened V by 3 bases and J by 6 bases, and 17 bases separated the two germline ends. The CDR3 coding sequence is TGTGCCAGCAGTGATAGGGGACCGCTAAGCCCCGGGGAGCTGTTTTTT. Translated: CASSDRGPLSPGELFF.

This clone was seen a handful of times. The CDR3 nucleotides read TGTGCCAGCAGTTCCAAGGACAGGGGGTCATCCTACGAGCAGTACTTC. Protein product: CASSSKDRGSSYEQYF. The chain combines TRBV28 with TRBJ2-7, with TRBD1 matching over 10 bases. The germline V gene has CDR1 MDHEN and CDR2 SYDVKM. Trimming cost V 4 bases and J 1 base; bases outside gene matches: 7. The CDR3 spans 16 residues.

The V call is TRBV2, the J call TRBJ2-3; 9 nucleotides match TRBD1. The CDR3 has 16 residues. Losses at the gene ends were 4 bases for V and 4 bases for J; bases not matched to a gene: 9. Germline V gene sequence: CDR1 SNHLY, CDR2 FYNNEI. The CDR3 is CASSVEGTGSPDTQYF. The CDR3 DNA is TGTGCCAGCAGTGTGGAAGGGACAGGGAGCCCAGATACGCAGTATTTT.

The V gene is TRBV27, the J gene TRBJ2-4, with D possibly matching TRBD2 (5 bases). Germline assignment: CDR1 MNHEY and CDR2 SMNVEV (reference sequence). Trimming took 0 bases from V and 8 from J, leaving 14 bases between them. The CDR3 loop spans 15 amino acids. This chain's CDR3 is CASSLSSGMRDIQYF. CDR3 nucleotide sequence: TGTGCCAGCAGTTTATCGTCGGGGATGAGGGACATTCAGTACTTC.

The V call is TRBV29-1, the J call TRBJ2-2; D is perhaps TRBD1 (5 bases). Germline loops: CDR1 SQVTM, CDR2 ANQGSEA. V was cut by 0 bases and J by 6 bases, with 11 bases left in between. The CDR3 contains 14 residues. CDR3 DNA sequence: TGCAGCGTTGAAGAGATTAGGGGCGCCGGGGAGCTGTTTTTT. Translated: CSVEEIRGAGELFF.